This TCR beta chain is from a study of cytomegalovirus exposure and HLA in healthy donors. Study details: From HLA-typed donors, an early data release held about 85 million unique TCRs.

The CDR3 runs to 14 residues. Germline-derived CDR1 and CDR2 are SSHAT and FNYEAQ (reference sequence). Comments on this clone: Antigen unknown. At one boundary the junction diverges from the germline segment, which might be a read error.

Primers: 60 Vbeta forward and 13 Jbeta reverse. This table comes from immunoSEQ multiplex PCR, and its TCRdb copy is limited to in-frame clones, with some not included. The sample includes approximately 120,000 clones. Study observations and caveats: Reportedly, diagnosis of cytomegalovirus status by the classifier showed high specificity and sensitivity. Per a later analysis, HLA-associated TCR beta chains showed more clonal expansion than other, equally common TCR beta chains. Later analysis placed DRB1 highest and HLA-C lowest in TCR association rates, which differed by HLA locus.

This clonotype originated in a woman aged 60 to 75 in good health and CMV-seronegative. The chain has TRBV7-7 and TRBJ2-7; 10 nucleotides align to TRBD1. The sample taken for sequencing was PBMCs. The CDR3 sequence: CASSLGQGDNEQYF. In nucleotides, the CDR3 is TGTGCTAGCAGCCTCGGACAGGGGGATAACGAGCAGTACTTC.